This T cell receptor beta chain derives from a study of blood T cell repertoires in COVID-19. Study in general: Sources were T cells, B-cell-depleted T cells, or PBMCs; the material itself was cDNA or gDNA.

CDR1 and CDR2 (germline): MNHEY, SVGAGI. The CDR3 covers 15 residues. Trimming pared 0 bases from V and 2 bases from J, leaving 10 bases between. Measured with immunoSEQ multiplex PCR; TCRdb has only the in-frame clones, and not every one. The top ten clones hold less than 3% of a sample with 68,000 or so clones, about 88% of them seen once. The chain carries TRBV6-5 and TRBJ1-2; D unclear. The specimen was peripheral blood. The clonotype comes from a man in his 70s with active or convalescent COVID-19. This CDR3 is CASSYSGGSNYGYTF. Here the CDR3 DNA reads TGTGCCAGCAGTTACTCCGGAGGGTCCAACTATGGCTACACCTTC.